Below, one TCR beta chain is given with its context. The data were obtained in a study of high-grade serous ovarian cancer treatment subgroups. About the research overall: Samples averaged around 14,000 reads and several thousand unique TCR beta rearrangements.

Tumor tissue was taken before any definitive surgery or chemotherapy was given. TCRdb's table, derived via immunoSEQ multiplex PCR, lists solely in-frame clones and lacks some. This table has roughly 6,300 clones, about four fifths appearing once. This receptor was identified in a human donor with high-grade serous ovarian cancer. The sample comprised tumor tissue.

The CDR3 loop reads CASSSNSYGYTF. CDR3 in DNA: TGTGCCAGCAGTAGTAACAGTTATGGCTACACCTTC. The J gene is TRBJ1-2, the V gene TRBV28; D call uncertain. Germline V lookup: CDR1 MDHEN, CDR2 SYDVKM. This CDR3 is built from 12 residues. V shed 5 bases and J shed 5 bases, with 9 bases lying between them.